A selection of T cell receptor beta chains follows, all from one sample in a study of early T cells in non-severe SARS-CoV-2 infection. One entry per CDR3 protein results from TCRdb running MiXCR on the 5' RACE reads. This repertoire shows tens of thousands of distinct CDR3 sequences, 9.5% to 15% found once; its top ten account for 2.7%. This specimen consisted of whole blood, obtained at baseline. These receptors originate from an adult who was a healthcare worker with PCR-confirmed SARS-CoV-2 infection or an uninfected control (not recorded which). Each CDR3 is given with its conserved first and last residue. The order of the fields is V gene, clone size, J gene, CDR3 protein. Some rows mark clone size as missing; the rest say once, few, many or name a class of expanded clone.

TRBV4-2	-	TRBJ2-3	CASSQDLRLAGGADTQYF
TRBV7-8	-	TRBJ2-2	CASSYGPRGGASTGELFF
TRBV29-1	many	TRBJ2-1	CSAHSGGVLDEQFF
TRBV6-2/TRBV6-3	many	TRBJ1-5	CASSSLSNQPQHF
TRBV5-4	-	TRBJ2-7	CASSLEQGHSYEQYF
TRBV10-3	-	TRBJ1-2	CAIRGTGANYGYTF
TRBV7-9	many	TRBJ2-7	CASSRPSDEQYF
TRBV7-6	many	TRBJ2-3	CASSSGLEDTQYF
TRBV6-2/TRBV6-3	-	TRBJ1-1	CASSYSVQRAFF
TRBV6-2/TRBV6-3	many	TRBJ1-5	CASNDQGRGQPQHF
TRBV7-9	once	TRBJ2-3	CASSPLTSGGASDTQYF
TRBV7-9	many	TRBJ1-1	CASGHGGTANTEAFF
TRBV5-4	few	TRBJ2-7	CASSSGGGQSYEQYF
TRBV20-1	many	TRBJ1-4	CSAWAGEGKLFF
TRBV27	few	TRBJ2-7	CASRDYREKQYF
TRBV28	-	TRBJ2-7	CASSPPLSYEQYF
TRBV18	-	TRBJ1-1	CASSPGDLNTEAFF
TRBV6-5	few	TRBJ2-3	CASSGTSGGTDTQYF
TRBV6-6	-	TRBJ2-5	CASSYSKVGQPTQTQYF
TRBV7-8	few	TRBJ2-3	CASSHSGGTDTQYF
TRBV13	-	TRBJ2-7	CASSLYRSYEQYF
TRBV6-5	-	TRBJ2-7	CASRPTGKTYEQYF